The 18 T cell receptor beta chains below all came from one sample that was sequenced in a study of graft-versus-host responses after intestinal transplantation. Their antigen targets remain unknown. Clones were sequenced by immunoSEQ multiplex PCR, and TCRdb holds only the in-frame ones, with some missing. Here the sample spans about 100,000 clones, roughly 87% being singletons. The sequencing here drew on unstimulated CD4+ T cells sorted from spleen or lymph node cells, taken before transplant. These receptors originate from a human donor who was the organ donor for an intestinal transplant.

This clone came up a few times. The V gene is TRBV6-5, the J gene TRBJ1-1; a possible D gene is TRBD1 (6 bases). Per germline, CDR1 MNHEY and CDR2 SVGAGI. The CDR3 extends over 15 amino acids. V lost 2 bases and J lost 5, with 15 bases in between. CDR3 nucleotide sequence: TGTGCCAGCAGTTACCGTTCGGGGGGCTGGACTGAAGCTTTCTTT. This codes for CASSYRSGGWTEAFF.

V usage is TRBV10-3 and J usage is TRBJ2-3; D gene uncertain. V lost 6 bases, J lost 2 bases, and 6 bases lay in between. Germline CDR1 and CDR2: ENHRY and SYGVKD. The CDR3 consists of 12 residues. The CDR3 DNA sequence: TGTGCCATCAGGGGGATCACAGATACGCAGTATTTT. This sequence encodes CAIRGITDTQYF.

The chain joins TRBV7-2 to TRBJ2-1; 9 positions agree with TRBD2. Germline loops: CDR1 SGHTA, CDR2 FQGNSA. The CDR3 extends over 15 amino acids. The V and J ends lost 1 base and 2 bases, in that order; junction bases with no gene match: 0. CDR3 DNA: TGTGCCAGCAGCTTAGGGACTAGCGCCTACAATGAGCAGTTCTTC. It is translated as CASSLGTSAYNEQFF.

The rearrangement joins TRBV2 to TRBJ2-2; D is unresolved. CDR1 and CDR2 from the germline V gene are SNHLY and FYNNEI. The CDR3 spans 12 residues. The V gene lost 6 bases and the J gene lost 5 bases, with 7 bases spanning the gap. CDR3 nucleotides: TGTGCCAGCAGGTTAACAACCGGGGAGCTGTTTTTT. Amino acid sequence: CASRLTTGELFF.

This clone was seen once. The V gene is TRBV13, the J gene TRBJ2-2; 12 bases line up with TRBD2. Germline V lookup: CDR1 PRHDT, CDR2 FYEKMQ (reference sequence). V dropped 6 bases and J dropped 1; count of bases not matched to a gene: 3. This CDR3 region has 16 residues. CDR3 sequence: CASRTSGGLNTGELFF. The CDR3 DNA follows: TGTGCCAGCAGGACTAGCGGGGGCCTGAACACCGGGGAGCTGTTTTTT.

The genes are TRBV19 and TRBJ2-7; a weak D match, TRBD2 (5 bases). V was clipped by 4 bases and J by 3 bases, with 10 bases between them. The CDR3 has 13 amino acids. Germline values: CDR1 LNHDA, CDR2 SQIVND (reference sequence). The CDR3 reads CASSSSGIYEQYF. Here the CDR3 DNA reads TGTGCCAGTAGTAGTTCGGGGATCTACGAGCAGTACTTC.

This clone was seen a handful of times. This chain joins TRBV20-1 and TRBJ2-5; D possibly matches TRBD1 or TRBD2 (5 bases each). The CDR3 totals 11 residues. The germline V gene encodes CDR1 DFQATT and CDR2 SNEGSKA (reference sequence). V was clipped by 1 base and J by 5 bases, with 5 bases between them. CDR3 residues: CSARGGETQYF. The CDR3 region has the DNA TGCAGTGCTAGAGGGGGGGAGACCCAGTACTTC.

This clone was found a few times. The J gene is TRBJ2-2, the V gene TRBV19; weak D call: TRBD2 (6 bases). Germline lookup yields CDR1 LNHDA and CDR2 SQIVND (reference sequence). The V end was cut by 9 bases, the J end by 1 base, with 18 bases between. The CDR3 runs to 16 residues. The CDR3 is CASIKLWGENTGELFF. In DNA form, the CDR3 reads TGTGCCAGCATCAAGCTCTGGGGGGAGAACACCGGGGAGCTGTTTTTT.

This clone occurred once. CDR3 nucleotides: TGCGCCAGCAGCTTCGGCCCCGGGAACATTCAGTACTTC. Protein: CASSFGPGNIQYF. This chain joins TRBV5-1 and TRBJ2-4; D remains ambiguous. The CDR3 sequence is 13 residues long. The germline CDR1 and CDR2 sequences are SGHRS and YFSETQ. V lost 2 bases, J lost 7 bases, and 10 bases lay in between.

The V gene is TRBV14, the J gene TRBJ1-3; tentatively, D is TRBD1 (5 bases). This CDR3 region has 16 residues. Per the germline V gene, CDR1 is SGHDN and CDR2 is FVKESK. Trimming left V 4 bases short and J 0 bases short, with 13 bases between. For the CDR3, the DNA is TGTGCCAGCAGCCCGGGCGGGGGTTACTCTGGAAACACCATATATTTT. Amino acid sequence: CASSPGGGYSGNTIYF.

The V and J genes are TRBV5-1 and TRBJ2-1; 8 nucleotides line up with TRBD2. This CDR3 spans 14 amino acids. Germline values: CDR1 SGHRS, CDR2 YFSETQ. J was trimmed by 5 bases and V by 4 bases; bases with no gene match: 5. The CDR3 spells CASSRTSGNNEQFF. The CDR3 nucleotides read TGCGCCAGCAGCCGCACTAGCGGCAACAATGAGCAGTTCTTC.

This sequence joins TRBV11-1 and TRBJ2-2, with 10 nucleotides matching TRBD1. The CDR3 has 13 residues. Germline values: CDR1 SGHAT, CDR2 FQDESV (reference sequence). J was trimmed by 14 bases and V by 4 bases; bases with no gene match: 7. The CDR3 coding sequence is TGTGCCAGCAGCTCCGCGGACAGGGGGAAACTGTTTTTT. It translates to CASSSADRGKLFF.

The CDR3 region has the DNA TGTGCCGCCAAGGGAGAGGGGAAGGTCTATGGCTACACCTTC. The encoded protein is CAAKGEGKVYGYTF. This sequence joins TRBV6-1 and TRBJ1-2; possibly TRBD1 for D (5 bases). Germline lookup yields CDR1 MNHNS and CDR2 SASEGT. V lost 11 bases and J 4 bases, leaving 20 bases between the germline ends. CDR3 length equals 14 residues.

The rearrangement links TRBV5-1 to TRBJ2-2, with 15 positions matching TRBD2. CDR3 length: 18 residues. Germline values: CDR1 SGHRS, CDR2 YFSETQ. V shed 3 bases, J shed 2 bases, and the junction held 5 bases outside the gene matches. This CDR3 is CASSSGTSGGPNTGELFF. The CDR3 bases are TGCGCCAGCAGCTCCGGGACTAGCGGGGGGCCCAACACCGGGGAGCTGTTTTTT.

The chain carries TRBV18 and TRBJ1-2, with 9 bases that match TRBD1. Germline CDR1 reads KGHSH; CDR2 reads LQKENI. The trim removed 3 bases at V and 7 bases at J, leaving 9 bases unmatched. This CDR3 is built from 15 residues. The CDR3 region has the DNA TGTGCCAGCTCACCCCTTCTTTCGGGACAGGGTGGCTACACCTTC. This sequence encodes CASSPLLSGQGGYTF.

The chain joins TRBV7-2 to TRBJ2-1; D is ambiguous. The germline V gene encodes CDR1 SGHTA and CDR2 FQGNSA. The CDR3 extends over 15 amino acids. V was cut by 3 bases and J by 9 bases, with 18 bases left in between. This CDR3 reads CASSFGAARYSEQFF. The CDR3 coding sequence is TGTGCCAGCAGCTTTGGCGCGGCAAGATATAGTGAGCAGTTCTTC. Full variable domain (missing parts from reference TRBV7-2 and TRBJ2-1): GAGVSQSPSNKVTEKGKDVELRCDPISGHTALYWYRQSLGQGLEFLIYFQGNSAPDKSGLPSDRFSAERTGGSVSTLTIQRTQQEDSAVYLCASSFGAARYSEQFFGPGTRLTVL.

The chain joins TRBV6-4 to TRBJ2-5; 10 bases map to TRBD2. J gave up 5 bases and V 3 bases, and 6 bases lay outside the gene matches. The CDR3 has 15 amino acids. Germline V lookup: CDR1 MRHNA, CDR2 SNTAGT. CDR3 bases: TGTGCCAGCAGTGAACCAGCGGGGGGGCCGGAGACCCAGTACTTC. As protein: CASSEPAGGPETQYF.

A few counts support this clone. This chain links TRBV28 with TRBJ1-2; no clear D. Between the trimmed V and J ends, which lost 6 bases and 5 bases, there was a span of 13 bases. Germline CDR1 is MDHEN and CDR2 is SYDVKM. CDR3 length equals 13 residues. The CDR3 protein is CASRLTRTYGYTF. CDR3 DNA: TGTGCCAGCAGGCTAACCCGGACGTATGGCTACACCTTC.